The 7 T cell receptor beta chains given below trace back to one sample, sequenced in a study of blood T cell repertoires in COVID-19. Profiled with immunoSEQ multiplex PCR; TCRdb holds only in-frame clones, not every one. The sample holds 68,000 or so clones, around 83% seen once. Sequencing was performed on peripheral blood. The receptors come from a man aged 50-59 years with acute or convalescent COVID-19.

This clone occurred a few times. J is TRBJ2-7 and V is TRBV5-6, with D possibly TRBD2 on 6 matching bases. Germline-derived CDR1 and CDR2 are SGHDT and YYEEEE. The CDR3 is 13 amino acids. Trimming left V 5 bases short and J 1 base short, with 10 bases between. CDR3 sequence reads: CASSAGLSYEQYF. The CDR3 DNA follows: TGTGCCAGCAGTGCGGGGCTTTCCTACGAGCAGTACTTC. Combining the CDR3 with reference TRBV5-6 and TRBJ2-7 gives the whole variable domain DAGVTQSPTHLIKTRGQQVTLRCSPKSGHDTVSWYQQALGQGPQFIFQYYEEEERQRGNFPDRFSGHQFPNYSSELNVNALLLGDSALYLCASSAGLSYEQYFGPGTRLTVT.

The gene calls are TRBV24-1 and TRBJ2-3; maybe TRBD2 (6 bases). Looked up from germline, CDR1 is KGHDR and CDR2 is SFDVKD. This CDR3 is built from 15 residues. Trimming pared 1 base from V and 0 bases from J, leaving 7 bases between. CDR3 nucleotide sequence: TGTGCCACCAGTGATTTTGGGGGGAGCACAGATACGCAGTATTTT. Amino acids: CATSDFGGSTDTQYF.

The rearrangement links TRBV5-4 to TRBJ2-1; possible D gene TRBD1, 6 bases. This CDR3 is built from 14 residues. Trimming took 6 bases from V and 4 from J, leaving 14 bases between them. CDR1 and CDR2 (germline): SGHNT, YYREEE (reference sequence). As DNA, the CDR3 is TGTGCCAGCAACCCGCACAGGGTTTACAATGAGCAGTTCTTC. It encodes CASNPHRVYNEQFF.

The rearrangement links TRBV5-1 to TRBJ2-5, with 10 positions matching TRBD1. With V trimmed by 7 bases and J by 5 bases, 2 bases remained unmatched. CDR3 size: 12 residues. Germline lookup yields CDR1 SGHRS and CDR2 YFSETQ. The CDR3 DNA reads as TGCGCCAGCGGGGACAGGGGCGAGACCCAGTACTTC. The encoded protein is CASGDRGETQYF.

This clone has a single count. The DNA of the CDR3 is TGTGCCAGCAGCTTTAGCAGCTCTGGGGCCAACGTCCTGACTTTC. Translation gives CASSFSSSGANVLTF. The rearrangement links TRBV7-3 to TRBJ2-6; D is uncertain. This CDR3 is built from 15 residues. With 3 bases removed from V and 0 bases from J, the gap between germline ends came to 6 bases. Germline V gives CDR1 SGHTA, CDR2 FQGTGA. Using reference TRBV7-3 and TRBJ2-6 for the parts outside the CDR3, the full variable domain is GAGVSQTPSNKVTEKGKYVELRCDPISGHTALYWYRQSLGQGPEFLIYFQGTGAADDSGLPNDRFFAVRPEGSVSTLKIQRTERGDSAVYLCASSFSSSGANVLTFGAGSRLTVL.

The chain joins TRBV5-1 to TRBJ1-4; TRBD1 matches at 9 bases. V gave up 7 bases and J gave up 7 bases; unmatched junction bases: 8. Germline V gene data show CDR1 as SGHRS and CDR2 as YFSETQ. This CDR3 comprises 14 residues. The CDR3 region has the DNA TGCGCCAGCTGCCGGGGACAGGGTGGTGAAAAACTGTTTTTT. It yields the protein CASCRGQGGEKLFF.

This clone turned up a few times. The chain combines TRBV7-8 with TRBJ2-7; 8 bases align to TRBD1. The CDR3 has 14 amino acids. Germline trimming cut 3 bases from V and 1 base from J; bases unmatched to any gene: 2. CDR1 is SGHVS and CDR2 is FQNEAQ in the germline V gene. The CDR3 protein is CASSFGTGSYEQYF. The CDR3, as DNA: TGTGCCAGCAGCTTCGGGACAGGATCCTACGAGCAGTACTTC.